This T cell receptor beta chain was identified in a study of human T cells and chemical hapten exposure. Study overall: Sensitization involved placing 2% DPC onto an approximately 2 cm by approximately 2 cm region of upper inner arm skin.

Time point indicated: pre-sensitization, week 0. Stated treatment: therapeutic diphenylcyclopropenone sensitization with weekly scalp DPC. Staff drew blood before applying each patch test. Donation of samples came from alopecia patients who were 18 to 70 years old and suitable for DPC. This clonotype was observed at least ten times. Its antigen is undetermined. General study points: The study found that DPC sensitization did not change TCRs above 1 in 1000 frequency.

Germline CDR1 SGHDN, CDR2 FVKESK. The CDR3 sequence is 16 residues long. V shed 4 bases, J shed 3 bases, and the junction held 8 bases outside the gene matches. MiXCR, run by TCRdb on the RACE reads, gives a single entry per CDR3 protein. Of roughly 38,000 distinct CDR3 sequences in the sample, 6.5% to 8% were seen once. This sequence joins TRBV14 and TRBJ2-7; 11 nucleotides line up with TRBD2. The source material was whole blood, sampled in connection with sensitization to the hapten diphenylcyclopropenone (DPC). This receptor was identified in a woman aged 45-59 years with alopecia areata. Some clones in this sample may be carry-over from other donors' samples. CDR3 nucleotide sequence: TGTGCCAGCAGCCGCACCCGGGGACTAGCGGACTACGAGCAGTACTTC. This sequence encodes CASSRTRGLADYEQYF.